Given below is one TCR beta chain in context. Antigen specificity is unknown. It is likely a read error: a sequence one base away is far more abundant. In the same sample, other DNA sequences code for this CDR3. The data derive from a study of shared clonotypes between healthy human individuals. When replicate PCRs were run on unsorted PBMC, they used 250 to 300 ng DNA, 25,000 to 35,000 T cell genomes. Repertoires were generated with immunoSEQ multiplex PCR, while TCRdb's copy carries only in-frame clones and drops some. The sample comprises fewer than 650,000 clones, around 76% of which are singletons, and about 12% rests with the top ten. About 100 million PBMCs per unsorted sample were used for genomic DNA. Overall study findings and caveats: Deeper or shallower sequencing was expected to change how clonotypes are shared among donors. The sole specimen, blood, was sampled, and tissue repertoires likely differ.

This CDR3 has 16 residues. Deletions cut 2 bases from V and 4 bases from J, with 15 bases between. CDR1 is GTSNPN and CDR2 is SVGIG in the germline V gene (reference sequence). The receptor's source is a woman aged 40 to 50 in good health. Some clones in this sample may be carry-over from other donors' samples. The V gene is TRBV30, the J gene TRBJ2-6, with D uncertain. Sequencing input: PBMCs. The CDR3 sequence is CAWSRIGSVGANVLTF. The CDR3 region has the DNA TGTGCCTGGAGTCGTATCGGGTCCGTCGGGGCCAACGTCCTGACTTTC. The full variable domain, in which reference TRBV30 and TRBJ2-6 provide the parts outside the CDR3, is SQTIHQWPATLVQPVGSPLSLECTVEGTSNPNLYWYRQAAGRGLQLLFYSVGIGQISSEVPQNLSASRPQDRQFILSSKKLLLSDSGFYLCAWSRIGSVGANVLTFGAGSRLTVL.